This is a list of T cell receptor beta chains from one sample in a study of graft-versus-host responses after intestinal transplantation. The antigens of these receptors remain unknown. Profiled with immunoSEQ multiplex PCR; TCRdb holds only in-frame clones, not every one. The profile shows about 97,000 clones, just under 95% of them singletons. Sequenced here: unstimulated CD8+ T cells sorted from spleen or lymph node cells, sampled before transplant. Every receptor here comes from a human donor who was the organ donor for an intestinal transplant. CDR3s include the opening cysteine and the closing phenylalanine or tryptophan. A D gene is named only where the DNA matches it firmly. Part of the rows lack a size; the others show once, few, many or a class for expanded clones.

J: TRBJ2-5
size: -
D: TRBD2
V: TRBV28
CDR3: CASSFSGTNQETQYF
DNA: TGTGCCAGCAGTTTTAGCGGGACCAATCAAGAGACCCAGTACTTC

J: TRBJ2-3
size: -
D: TRBD2
V: TRBV7-8
CDR3: CASSLVTSGLAGGFSPDTQYF
DNA: TGTGCCAGCAGCTTAGTAACTTCGGGACTAGCGGGAGGTTTTTCCCCAGATACGCAGTATTTT

J: TRBJ1-4
size: -
D: TRBD1
V: TRBV28
CDR3: CASSLWGRDRGEKLFF
DNA: TGTGCCAGCAGTTTATGGGGCCGAGACAGGGGAGAAAAACTGTTTTTT

J: TRBJ2-1
size: -
D: TRBD2
V: TRBV5-1
CDR3: CASSLETSVNNEQFF
DNA: TGCGCCAGCAGCTTGGAGACTAGCGTAAACAATGAGCAGTTCTTC

J: TRBJ2-3
size: -
D: TRBD2
V: TRBV6-4
CDR3: CASSPRTSGGTDTQYF
DNA: TGTGCCAGCAGCCCTCGGACTAGCGGAGGCACAGATACGCAGTATTTT

J: TRBJ1-1
size: -
D: TRBD1
V: TRBV12-5
CDR3: CASGLVVGTGGFMNTEAFF
DNA: TGTGCTAGTGGTTTGGTAGTTGGGACAGGGGGTTTCATGAACACTGAAGCTTTCTTT

J: TRBJ1-2
size: -
D: -
V: TRBV29-1
CDR3: CSVRSEKYGYTF
DNA: TGCAGCGTGCGATCCGAAAAATATGGCTACACCTTC

J: TRBJ2-7
size: -
D: TRBD2
V: TRBV5-8
CDR3: CASRWTSGSYEQYF
DNA: TGTGCCAGCAGATGGACTAGCGGGAGCTACGAGCAGTACTTC

J: TRBJ2-1
size: -
D: -
V: TRBV25-1
CDR3: CASSAGTYNEQFF
DNA: TGTGCCAGCAGTGCCGGGACCTACAATGAGCAGTTCTTC

J: TRBJ1-2
size: -
D: -
V: TRBV10-3
CDR3: CAISLETTAPRPNYGYTF
DNA: TGTGCCATCAGTTTAGAAACGACAGCGCCAAGACCTAACTATGGCTACACCTTC

J: TRBJ2-5
size: -
D: TRBD2
V: TRBV4-1
CDR3: CASSQPTPILGLAAQETQYF
DNA: TGCGCCAGCAGCCAACCCACGCCCATCCTAGGGCTAGCGGCCCAAGAGACCCAGTACTTC

J: TRBJ1-1
size: -
D: TRBD1
V: TRBV4-1
CDR3: CASSQEPADRATEAFF
DNA: TGCGCCAGCAGCCAAGAGCCAGCAGACAGGGCCACTGAAGCTTTCTTT

J: TRBJ1-5
size: -
D: -
V: TRBV7-8
CDR3: CASSFSTGYSNQPQHF
DNA: TGTGCCAGCAGCTTTTCGACAGGCTATAGCAATCAGCCCCAGCATTTT

J: TRBJ2-1
size: -
D: TRBD1
V: TRBV28
CDR3: CAGGTGVYNEQFF
DNA: TGTGCCGGAGGGACAGGGGTTTACAATGAGCAGTTCTTC

J: TRBJ1-1
size: -
D: TRBD1
V: TRBV15
CDR3: CATSRDLPYETGTGNTEAFF
DNA: TGTGCCACCAGCAGAGATCTTCCCTACGAAACCGGGACAGGAAACACTGAAGCTTTCTTT

J: TRBJ2-1
size: -
D: TRBD2
V: TRBV7-9
CDR3: CASSFGTRYNEQFF
DNA: TGTGCCAGCAGCTTCGGGACTAGATACAATGAGCAGTTCTTC

J: TRBJ2-1
size: -
D: TRBD1
V: TRBV27
CDR3: CASSPTTGVFEQFF
DNA: TGTGCCAGCAGTCCGACTACAGGGGTCTTTGAGCAGTTCTTC

J: TRBJ2-7
size: once
D: -
V: TRBV2
CDR3: CASMLAGPYEQYF
DNA: TGTGCCAGCATGTTGGCAGGGCCGTACGAGCAGTACTTC

J: TRBJ2-3
size: -
D: -
V: TRBV18
CDR3: CASSGQSDTQYF
DNA: TGTGCCAGCTCAGGACAGTCAGATACGCAGTATTTT

J: TRBJ1-5
size: -
D: -
V: TRBV13
CDR3: CASRLGDQPQHF
DNA: TGTGCCAGCAGACTAGGTGATCAGCCCCAGCATTTT

J: TRBJ2-7
size: -
D: -
V: TRBV4-1
CDR3: CASSQDPAGRHEQYF
DNA: TGCGCCAGCAGCCAAGATCCGGCAGGGCGTCACGAGCAGTACTTC

J: TRBJ1-5
size: -
D: TRBD1
V: TRBV4-2
CDR3: CASSLADREGYQPQHF
DNA: TGTGCCAGCAGCCTCGCGGACAGGGAGGGATATCAGCCCCAGCATTTT

J: TRBJ1-5
size: once
D: -
V: TRBV19
CDR3: CASSILRDNQPQHF
DNA: TGTGCCAGTAGTATCTTGCGGGATAATCAGCCCCAGCATTTT

J: TRBJ2-3
size: -
D: TRBD2
V: TRBV7-9
CDR3: CASSRLAGDPTDTQYF
DNA: TGTGCCAGCAGCCGATTAGCGGGGGACCCCACAGATACGCAGTATTTT

J: TRBJ2-7
size: -
D: TRBD1
V: TRBV28
CDR3: CASSTNTGGLSYEQYF
DNA: TGTGCCAGCAGTACCAACACAGGGGGCTTATCCTACGAGCAGTACTTC

J: TRBJ2-7
size: few
D: -
V: TRBV10-3
CDR3: CAISEPNIVGAGYEQYF
DNA: TGTGCCATCAGTGAGCCGAACATCGTGGGGGCAGGATACGAGCAGTACTTC

J: TRBJ2-2
size: -
D: -
V: TRBV7-3
CDR3: CASRITGSGELFF
DNA: TGTGCCAGCAGAATTACAGGGTCCGGGGAGCTGTTTTTT

J: TRBJ2-7
size: -
D: TRBD2
V: TRBV7-2
CDR3: CASSRGSYEQYF
DNA: TGTGCCAGCAGCCGCGGGAGCTACGAGCAGTACTTC

J: TRBJ2-3
size: -
D: -
V: TRBV4-1
CDR3: CASSQVETDTQYF
DNA: TGCGCCAGCAGCCAAGTCGAGACAGATACGCAGTATTTT

J: TRBJ2-1
size: -
D: -
V: TRBV7-9
CDR3: CASSLLGGLDNEQFF
DNA: TGTGCCAGCAGCTTATTAGGAGGTCTCGACAATGAGCAGTTCTTC

J: TRBJ2-2
size: -
D: -
V: TRBV11-3
CDR3: CASSYQGSPRELFF
DNA: TGTGCCAGCAGCTACCAGGGGAGCCCCCGGGAGCTGTTTTTT

J: TRBJ1-1
size: -
D: TRBD1
V: TRBV5-1
CDR3: CASSSHPRGRWDTEAFF
DNA: TGCGCCAGCAGCTCTCACCCCAGGGGGCGCTGGGACACTGAAGCTTTCTTT

J: TRBJ2-7
size: -
D: TRBD1
V: TRBV11-2
CDR3: CASSGLSGTELYEQYF
DNA: TGTGCCAGCAGCGGATTATCCGGGACAGAGCTCTACGAGCAGTACTTC

J: TRBJ2-4
size: -
D: -
V: TRBV25-1
CDR3: CASSVREEKNIQYF
DNA: TGTGCCAGCAGTGTAAGGGAGGAGAAAAACATTCAGTACTTC

J: TRBJ2-3
size: -
D: -
V: TRBV5-6
CDR3: CASSLLGGDTRLDTQYF
DNA: TGTGCCAGCAGCTTGCTGGGGGGGGACACTAGATTAGATACGCAGTATTTT

J: TRBJ2-3
size: -
D: -
V: TRBV9
CDR3: CASSSTGVLSTDTQYF
DNA: TGTGCCAGCAGCTCAACGGGAGTTTTAAGCACAGATACGCAGTATTTT

J: TRBJ2-7
size: -
D: TRBD1
V: TRBV27
CDR3: CASSSPGQGQYEQYF
DNA: TGTGCCAGCAGTTCGCCGGGACAGGGGCAATACGAGCAGTACTTC

J: TRBJ2-1
size: -
D: TRBD2
V: TRBV6-1
CDR3: CASRVTSGPYNEQFF
DNA: TGTGCCAGCAGGGTGACTAGCGGGCCTTACAATGAGCAGTTCTTC

J: TRBJ2-2
size: -
D: TRBD2
V: TRBV27
CDR3: CASSLSSGGGVPTGELFF
DNA: TGTGCCAGCAGTTTATCGTCGGGCGGGGGGGTACCCACCGGGGAGCTGTTTTTT

J: TRBJ2-3
size: -
D: TRBD1
V: TRBV7-9
CDR3: CASSSWDRGADTQYF
DNA: TGTGCCAGCAGCTCATGGGACAGGGGGGCGGATACGCAGTATTTT

J: TRBJ2-5
size: -
D: -
V: TRBV27
CDR3: CASSLSLQETQYF
DNA: TGTGCCAGCAGTTTGTCCCTACAAGAGACCCAGTACTTC

J: TRBJ1-1
size: -
D: TRBD1
V: TRBV5-1
CDR3: CASSPRGHMNTEAFF
DNA: TGCGCCAGCAGCCCCAGGGGGCATATGAACACTGAAGCTTTCTTT

J: TRBJ2-1
size: -
D: -
V: TRBV7-9
CDR3: CASSLSTALSYNEQFF
DNA: TGTGCCAGCAGCTTATCGACAGCTCTCTCCTACAATGAGCAGTTCTTC

J: TRBJ2-5
size: -
D: -
V: TRBV27
CDR3: CASSPNQETQYF
DNA: TGTGCCAGCAGCCCAAACCAAGAGACCCAGTACTTC

J: TRBJ1-1
size: -
D: -
V: TRBV5-6
CDR3: CASSLSGDLQMNTEAFF
DNA: TGTGCCAGCAGCTTGTCGGGTGACCTTCAAATGAACACTGAAGCTTTCTTT

J: TRBJ1-4
size: -
D: -
V: TRBV5-5
CDR3: CASSFAGNGFGEKLFF
DNA: TGTGCCAGCAGCTTTGCGGGGAACGGCTTTGGGGAAAAACTGTTTTTT

J: TRBJ2-7
size: -
D: -
V: TRBV4-1
CDR3: CASSDRGGGEQYF
DNA: TGCGCCAGCAGCGACCGAGGGGGGGGAGAGCAGTACTTC